This TCR beta chain comes out of a study of cytomegalovirus exposure and HLA in healthy donors (dated by TCRdb to 2015 to 2018). At the level of the whole study: An earlier analysis of 587 of the donors reported 250 to 300 Gb of sequence data and around 110 million unique TCR beta sequences obtained from about 179 million T cells. Approximately 330 gigabases of sequencing data and around 85 million unique TCR sequences made up an early release that covered fewer than 650 HLA-typed donors. Among the roughly 400 genotyped donors, approximately 77% belonged to the genetic ancestry cluster associated with self-reported Caucasian donors. The aim of the study was to test whether cataloging public T cell receptors could identify signatures of past pathogen exposure. The study used immunosequencing to profile the T cell repertoires of approximately 640 subjects and linked those repertoires to cytomegalovirus serostatus. Besides the first cohort of around 670 subjects, a separate validation cohort made up of 120 different subjects was used. To predict cytomegalovirus infection status, the study brought together high-throughput TCR immunosequencing, statistical association of individual TCRs with disease status, and machine learning. In a later analysis, previously published TCR beta repertoires from hundreds of donors were re-analyzed and high-resolution HLA genotyping was added so that TCR occurrence patterns could be studied. In the later analysis, no new phenotypic data were used to find candidate immune exposures; instead, reliance was placed on TCR beta sequences and their occurrence across donors. To decide whether each TCR beta V gene segment behaved as functional or pseudogenic, an earlier analysis of approximately 590 of the donors relied on high-throughput TCR beta sequencing. Donor age, sex, ethnicity and CMV serostatus were collected together with the repertoire data. A later genetic analysis took genome-wide SNP genotypes for 398 of the 666 donors and used that subset as a discovery cohort. All discovery cohort repertoires had been generated on a single sequencing platform. HLA typing covered class I and class II loci at four-digit resolution. Typing coverage varied by locus: roughly 629-640 donors for A, B, C, DRB1 and DQB1; under 550 for DQA1; about 570 for DPA1; 450 to 480 for DPB1. Roughly five DR-DQ haplotypes were treated as single units for association and clustering because of strong linkage in the cohort. Among about 390 genotyped donors of the cohort, an average of about 240,000 unique TCR beta nucleotide sequences were sequenced per donor, approximately 20% of them non-productive. Points the paper makes about the study in general: A later analysis found that TCR association rates varied across HLA loci, with DRB1 alleles showing the most associated TCRs and HLA-C alleles the fewest. Presence/absence analyses assumed roughly uniform sequencing depth across donors, an assumption that may not hold. In a later analysis, HLA-associated TCR beta chains were found to be more clonally expanded and to have lower generation probabilities than equally common non-associated chains. Several of the top co-occurrence clusters appeared to be linked to parvovirus B19, influenza, CMV and Epstein-Barr virus, according to a later analysis. Linkage disequilibrium might explain the correlated functional status among segregating V segments, but an unknown experimental factor could not be ruled out. Most TCR sequences were observed very rarely across donors, whereas some public TCRs were present in many individuals. In a later genetic analysis, a missense DCLRE1C variant was associated with V-gene and J-gene trimming of TCR beta chains, and the association was replicated in an independent cohort. The classifier was reported to diagnose cytomegalovirus status with high specificity and sensitivity in both the original and validation cohorts. Immune exposure information for the cohort was limited to CMV serostatus. About 17 rarely observed V segments, including chromosome 9 orphons, were excluded from the earlier analysis of 550 to 700 of the donors because counts were too low. The authors suggested that the approach could potentially be extended to other disease states and immunological phenotypes. In an earlier analysis of under 600 of the donors, most TCR beta V segments were observed in productive rearrangements about 90% or about 30% of the time, broadly matching IMGT annotations. This cohort had only TCR beta chains sequenced, and the lack of alpha or paired-chain data limited which features could be detected. The study listed 150 to 200 TCR beta chains as associated with cytomegalovirus. A further reported finding was that TCR beta sequences accurately predicted the HLA-A and HLA-B alleles for most subjects in the first cohort. Assigning TCR associations to individual alleles was difficult when HLA alleles, especially DR and DQ, strongly co-occurred. Compared with the roughly 700-donor mean, donors in an Asian-associated ancestry cluster had fewer N-insertions in productive TCRs, according to a later genetic analysis. Some IMGT-functional V segments, including TRBV6-2 and TRBV6-3, could not be told apart with the 87-base-pair reads, so those segments were excluded. A group of highly shared sequence variants was considered likely to be a technical artifact of the sequencing pipeline. In vitro tests confirmed that three of the cytomegalovirus-associated TCR beta chains recognize cytomegalovirus antigens. Because some donors lacked HLA typing at each locus, the association tests relied only on the typed subset. According to a later analysis, most CMV-associated TCR beta chains appeared to be HLA-restricted, and the HLA associations seemed to be driven largely by CMV exposure. Specific HLA alleles were associated with 15,000 to 20,000 TCR beta sequences at a false discovery rate of 0.05 in a later analysis.

Cut back by 3 bases and 7 bases, the V and J ends lie 15 bases apart. From the germline V gene, CDR1 is MGHDK and CDR2 is SYGVNS. Counted from cysteine to phenylalanine, this CDR3 has 15 amino acids. Just CDR3 DNA is preserved here, 45 bases in frame from base 1. The cohort comprised around 700 healthy bone marrow donors. All cohort members were sampled while nominally healthy, although unrecorded immune exposures were likely present. The donor tested CMV seronegative and was one of the 352 seronegative cohort members. Every donor gave a peripheral blood sample, and the peripheral blood mononuclear cells from that sample were used for TCR beta sequencing. The Qiagen DNeasy Blood Extraction Kit was used to extract genomic DNA from the blood cell samples. About this clone: Its antigen is still unknown. Per-base quality was not reported, and no clone a single base away is much larger than it.

Libraries came from the immunoSEQ multiplex PCR assay. A mixture of 60 forward primers for TCR Vbeta segments and 13 reverse primers for TCR Jbeta segments was used in the multiplex PCR. The CDR3 region of rearranged TCR beta genes was amplified from genomic DNA with a multiplex PCR assay. On the Illumina HiSeq System, the amplified TCR beta libraries were sequenced as 87-base-pair reads. The study's processing was this. Across the roughly 700 repertoires, a later analysis counted roughly 84 million unique TCR beta chains, around 10 million of which were shared by at least two donors. To remove PCR and sequencing errors, raw reads were error-corrected and collapsed into unique sequences using a nearest-neighbor algorithm that merged closely related sequences. CDR3 sequences were aligned to IMGT reference sequences to assign V, D and J gene segments. For a sequence to be retained, a match of at least six nucleotides to both a V gene segment and a J gene segment was required. A rearrangement counted as productive if the CDR3 had no stop codons and remained in frame with V and J, and every other rearrangement counted as non-productive. CDR3 was defined by IMGT convention, running from the second conserved V-encoded cysteine to the conserved J-encoded phenylalanine. The earlier analysis of about 620 of the donors excluded sequences that lacked an unambiguous match to a single V gene segment. In an earlier analysis of roughly 600 of the donors, a V segment was called functional when productive rearrangements were above 56.7%, and segregating when the standard deviation between donors exceeded 5%. A statistical classification framework was built for diagnosing cytomegalovirus status from the catalog of TCR beta chain sequences. A later analysis assigned V and J genes by comparing TCR nucleotide sequences with IMGT/GENE-DB human TR gene sequences. The TCRdist pipeline was used in a later analysis to assign CDR3 sequences and most-parsimonious VDJ recombination scenarios. A later analysis defined each TCR beta chain by its CDR3 amino acid sequence plus V-gene family, and excluded reads lacking a unique V-gene family. As a way to deal with suspected cross-contamination and a sequencing artifact, a later analysis dropped 450 to 600 nucleotide sequences that were highly shared and had low generation probability. In a later analysis, a clonal expansion index was calculated for each public chain from normalized within-repertoire ranks of inferred template counts. In a later analysis, generation probabilities were computed using a VDJ recombination model fitted to out-of-frame rearrangements, and the results were checked against IGoR. Hypergeometric tests were used in a later analysis to score TCR-TCR, TCR-HLA and TCR-CMV co-occurrence, with a repertoire-size bias correction applied to the TCR pairs. A later analysis estimated false discovery rates by permuting HLA or CMV assignments 20 times. In a later analysis, co-occurring TCRs were grouped using DBSCAN, with TCRdist sequence similarity added in when clustering inside HLA-allele-positive subsets. Repertoires with fewer than 30,000 or more than 120,000 public chains were left out of co-occurrence clustering, as were a handful of repertoires with anomalous nucleotide sharing. Drawn from immuneACCESS, this table holds only the in-frame rearrangements with V and J called that TCRdb kept. Clones are partly lost; checked studies trace under half to an unresolved V gene and leave the rest unexplained. That table furnishes V, J and clone size, whereas the DNA furnished D and trimming. The table for this sample lists fewer than 70,000 clones; under 85% of them were counted only once. Approximately 5.4% of the sample rests with the top ten.

The chain is assembled from TRBV25-1 and TRBJ2-2, and TRBD2 may be the D gene, going by 7 matching bases. The TCR comes from a man in his fifties or sixties in good health and CMV-seronegative. Sequenced: PBMCs. In nucleotides, the sequence is TGTGCCAGCAGTGAGGCGGGGGCCAGGGACGGGGAGCTGTTTTTT. It specifies CASSEAGARDGELFF.